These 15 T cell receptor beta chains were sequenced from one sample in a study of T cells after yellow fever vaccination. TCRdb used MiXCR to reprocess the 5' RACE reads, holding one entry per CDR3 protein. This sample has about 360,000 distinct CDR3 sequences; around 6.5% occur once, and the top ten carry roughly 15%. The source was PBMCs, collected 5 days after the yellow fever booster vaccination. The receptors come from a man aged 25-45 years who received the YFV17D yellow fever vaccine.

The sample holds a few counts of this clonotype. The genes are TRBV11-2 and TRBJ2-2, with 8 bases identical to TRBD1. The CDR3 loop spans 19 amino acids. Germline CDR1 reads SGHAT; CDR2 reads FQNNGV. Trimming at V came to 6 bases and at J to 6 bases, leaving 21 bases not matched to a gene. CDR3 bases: TGTGCCAGCAGGCTTTCGCAGCTGATTCGGACAGGGACATCCGGGGAGCTGTTTTTT. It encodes CASRLSQLIRTGTSGELFF.

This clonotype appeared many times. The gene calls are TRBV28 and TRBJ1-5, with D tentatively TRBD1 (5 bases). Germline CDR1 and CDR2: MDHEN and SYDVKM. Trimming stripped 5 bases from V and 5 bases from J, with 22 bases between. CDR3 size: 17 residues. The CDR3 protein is CASSPYGTGRFDQPQHF. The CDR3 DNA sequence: TGTGCCAGCAGTCCCTATGGGACCGGACGGTTCGATCAGCCCCAGCATTTT.

CDR3 in amino acids: CASSVGSSARHSYEQYF. CDR3 sequence (DNA): TGTGCCAGCAGCGTAGGGTCATCGGCCAGGCACTCCTACGAGCAGTACTTC. The V gene is TRBV9, the J gene TRBJ2-7; D gene ambiguous. V lost 0 bases and J 0 bases, leaving 16 bases between the germline ends. The CDR3 is 17 amino acids. Germline lookup yields CDR1 SGDLS and CDR2 YYNGEE.

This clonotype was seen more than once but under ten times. The CDR3 DNA sequence: TGTGCCAGTAGTCCGGGGATCGCTGAGCAGTTCTTC. Amino acid sequence: CASSPGIAEQFF. V usage is TRBV19 and J usage is TRBJ2-1; D may be TRBD2 (5 bases). Trimming left V 5 bases short and J 9 bases short, with 11 bases between. CDR1 is LNHDA and CDR2 is SQIVND in the germline V gene (reference sequence). The CDR3 spans 12 residues.

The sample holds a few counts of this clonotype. The CDR3 spells CSASVQFFGGEQFF. The CDR3 coding sequence is TGCAGTGCTAGTGTCCAATTTTTCGGGGGTGAGCAGTTCTTC. The J gene is TRBJ2-1, the V gene TRBV20-1; D may be TRBD2 (6 bases). V was trimmed by 3 bases and J by 9 bases, leaving 18 bases between them. The CDR3 is made up of 14 amino acids. Germline V gene data show CDR1 as DFQATT and CDR2 as SNEGSKA (reference sequence).

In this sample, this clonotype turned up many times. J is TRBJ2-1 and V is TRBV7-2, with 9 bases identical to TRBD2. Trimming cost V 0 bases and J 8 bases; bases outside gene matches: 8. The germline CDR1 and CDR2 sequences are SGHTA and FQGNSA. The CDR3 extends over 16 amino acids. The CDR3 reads CASSLAVAGAEYEQFF. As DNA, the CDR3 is TGTGCCAGCAGCTTAGCGGTAGCGGGAGCAGAATATGAGCAGTTCTTC.

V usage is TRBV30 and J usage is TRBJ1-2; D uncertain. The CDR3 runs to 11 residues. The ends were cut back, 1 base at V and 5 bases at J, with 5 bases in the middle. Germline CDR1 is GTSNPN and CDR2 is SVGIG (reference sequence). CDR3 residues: CAWSGGYGYTF. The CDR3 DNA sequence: TGTGCCTGGAGTGGAGGTTATGGCTACACCTTC.

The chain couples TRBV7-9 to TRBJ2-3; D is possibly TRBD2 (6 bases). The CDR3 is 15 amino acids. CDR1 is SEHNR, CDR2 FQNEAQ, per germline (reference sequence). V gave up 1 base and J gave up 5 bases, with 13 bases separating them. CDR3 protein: CASSLDGGRLDTQYF. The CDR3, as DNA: TGTGCCAGCAGCTTAGACGGGGGACGGTTAGATACGCAGTATTTT.

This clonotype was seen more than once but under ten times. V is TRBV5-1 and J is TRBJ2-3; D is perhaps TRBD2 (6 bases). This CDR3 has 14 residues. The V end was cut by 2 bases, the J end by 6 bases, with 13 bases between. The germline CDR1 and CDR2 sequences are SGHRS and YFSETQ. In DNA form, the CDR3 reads TGCGCCAGCAGCTTCCGGGAGAATATGGATACGCAGTATTTT. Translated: CASSFRENMDTQYF.

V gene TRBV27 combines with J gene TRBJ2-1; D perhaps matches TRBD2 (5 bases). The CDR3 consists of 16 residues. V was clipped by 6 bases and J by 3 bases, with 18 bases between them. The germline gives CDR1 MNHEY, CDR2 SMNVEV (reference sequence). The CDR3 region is CASRPLGGVGYNEQFF. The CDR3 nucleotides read TGTGCCAGCAGGCCTTTAGGAGGCGTAGGCTACAATGAGCAGTTCTTC.

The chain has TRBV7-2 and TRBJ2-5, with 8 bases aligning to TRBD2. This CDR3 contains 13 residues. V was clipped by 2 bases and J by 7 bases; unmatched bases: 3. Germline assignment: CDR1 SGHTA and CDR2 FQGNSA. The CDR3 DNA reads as TGTGCCAGCAGCTTAATAACTAGCGGGACCCAGTACTTC. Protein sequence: CASSLITSGTQYF. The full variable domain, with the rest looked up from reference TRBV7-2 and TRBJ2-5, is GAGVSQSPSNKVTEKGKDVELRCDPISGHTALYWYRQSLGQGLEFLIYFQGNSAPDKSGLPSDRFSAERTGGSVSTLTIQRTQQEDSAVYLCASSLITSGTQYFGPGTRLLVL.

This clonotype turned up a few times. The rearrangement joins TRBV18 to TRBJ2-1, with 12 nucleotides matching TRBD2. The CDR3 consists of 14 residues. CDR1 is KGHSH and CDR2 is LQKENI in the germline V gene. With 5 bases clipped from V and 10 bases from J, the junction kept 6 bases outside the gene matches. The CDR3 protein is CASSDGLAGKEQFF. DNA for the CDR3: TGTGCCAGCTCAGATGGACTAGCGGGAAAGGAGCAGTTCTTC.

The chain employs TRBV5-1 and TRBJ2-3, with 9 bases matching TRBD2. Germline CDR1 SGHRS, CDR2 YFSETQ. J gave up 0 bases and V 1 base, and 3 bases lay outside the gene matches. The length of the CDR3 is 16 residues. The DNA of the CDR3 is TGCGCCAGCAGCTTGAGGGCGGGAGGGAGCACAGATACGCAGTATTTT. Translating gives CASSLRAGGSTDTQYF. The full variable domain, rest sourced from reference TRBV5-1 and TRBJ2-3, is KAGVTQTPRYLIKTRGQQVTLSCSPISGHRSVSWYQQTPGQGLQFLFEYFSETQRNKGNFPGRFSGRQFSNSRSEMNVSTLELGDSALYLCASSLRAGGSTDTQYFGPGTRLTVL.

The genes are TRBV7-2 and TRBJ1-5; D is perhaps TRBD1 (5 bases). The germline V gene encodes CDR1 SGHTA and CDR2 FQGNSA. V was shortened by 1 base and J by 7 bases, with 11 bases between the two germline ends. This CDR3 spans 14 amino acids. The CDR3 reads CASSLVGAGQPQHF. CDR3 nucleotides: TGTGCCAGCAGCTTAGTAGGGGCAGGGCAGCCCCAGCATTTT.

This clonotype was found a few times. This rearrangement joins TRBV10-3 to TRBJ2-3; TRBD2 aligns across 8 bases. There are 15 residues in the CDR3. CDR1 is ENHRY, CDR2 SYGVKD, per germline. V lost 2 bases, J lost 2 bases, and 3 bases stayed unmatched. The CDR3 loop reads CAISEGAGVTDTQYF. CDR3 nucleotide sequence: TGTGCCATCAGTGAGGGAGCGGGAGTCACAGATACGCAGTATTTT.